One TCR beta chain is described in this entry. Its antigen is still unknown. In the same sample, other DNA sequences code for this CDR3. Every patient had mismatch repair deficiency by PCR or immunohistochemistry. A few pembrolizumab responders had their TCRs sequenced. This sample was taken from a study of PD-1 blockade in mismatch repair-deficient tumors. About the study: Patients had approximately 13 mismatch repair-deficient cancer types, all previously treated and progressing. Broader study findings: Tumor-resident clones, often absent from pretreatment blood, expanded after pembrolizumab and then contracted.

The CDR3 length is 13 residues. V dropped 4 bases and J dropped 5 bases, with 9 bases sitting between them. The germline V gene has CDR1 SGHRS and CDR2 YFSETQ. The repertoire was sequenced with immunoSEQ multiplex PCR; TCRdb's copy has only in-frame clones and lacks some. The sample has 77,000 or so clones; approximately 81% are singletons. This sequence originates from an adult with mismatch repair-deficient cancer. The specimen comprised peripheral blood, sampled 44 weeks after starting pembrolizumab. The chain uses TRBV5-1 and TRBJ1-4; D remains ambiguous. The CDR3 nucleotides read TGCGCCAGCAGCCTCGGCCAGAATGAAAAACTGTTTTTT. Translation gives CASSLGQNEKLFF. The complete variable domain, with remaining parts taken from reference TRBV5-1 and TRBJ1-4, reads KAGVTQTPRYLIKTRGQQVTLSCSPISGHRSVSWYQQTPGQGLQFLFEYFSETQRNKGNFPGRFSGRQFSNSRSEMNVSTLELGDSALYLCASSLGQNEKLFFGSGTQLSVL.